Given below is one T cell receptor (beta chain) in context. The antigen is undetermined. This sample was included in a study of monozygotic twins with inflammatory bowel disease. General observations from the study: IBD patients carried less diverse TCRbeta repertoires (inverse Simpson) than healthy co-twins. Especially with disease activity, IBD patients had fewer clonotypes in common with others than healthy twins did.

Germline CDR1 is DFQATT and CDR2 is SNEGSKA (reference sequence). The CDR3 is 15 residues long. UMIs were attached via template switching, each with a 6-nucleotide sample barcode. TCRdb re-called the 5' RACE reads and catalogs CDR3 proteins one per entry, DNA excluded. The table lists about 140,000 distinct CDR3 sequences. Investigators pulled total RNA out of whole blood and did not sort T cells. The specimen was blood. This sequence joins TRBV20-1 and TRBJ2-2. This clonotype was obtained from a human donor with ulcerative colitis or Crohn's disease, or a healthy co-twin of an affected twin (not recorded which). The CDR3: CSARETTANTGELFF.